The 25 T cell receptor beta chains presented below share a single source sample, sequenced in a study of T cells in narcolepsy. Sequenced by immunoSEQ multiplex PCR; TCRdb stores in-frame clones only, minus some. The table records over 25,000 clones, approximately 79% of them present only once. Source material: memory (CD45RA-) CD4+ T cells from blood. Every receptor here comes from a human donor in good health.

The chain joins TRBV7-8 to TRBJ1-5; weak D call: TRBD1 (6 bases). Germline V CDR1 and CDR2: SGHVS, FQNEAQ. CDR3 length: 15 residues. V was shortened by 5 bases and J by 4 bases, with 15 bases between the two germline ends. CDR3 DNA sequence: TGTGCCAGCAGCCCCCGGACAGACTCGAATCAGCCCCAGCATTTT. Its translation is CASSPRTDSNQPQHF.

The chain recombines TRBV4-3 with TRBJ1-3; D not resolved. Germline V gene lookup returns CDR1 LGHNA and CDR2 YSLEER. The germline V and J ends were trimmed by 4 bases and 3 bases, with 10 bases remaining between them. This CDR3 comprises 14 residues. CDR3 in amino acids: CASSPQGSGNTIYF. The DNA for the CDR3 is TGCGCCAGCAGCCCCCAAGGGAGTGGAAACACCATATATTTT.

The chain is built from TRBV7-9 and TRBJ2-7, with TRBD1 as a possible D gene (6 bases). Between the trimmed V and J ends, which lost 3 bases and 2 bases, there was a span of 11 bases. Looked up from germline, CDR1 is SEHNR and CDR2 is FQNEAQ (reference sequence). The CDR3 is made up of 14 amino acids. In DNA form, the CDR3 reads TGTGCCAGCAGCTTGGGGGCCCTAACCTACGAGCAGTACTTC. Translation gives CASSLGALTYEQYF.

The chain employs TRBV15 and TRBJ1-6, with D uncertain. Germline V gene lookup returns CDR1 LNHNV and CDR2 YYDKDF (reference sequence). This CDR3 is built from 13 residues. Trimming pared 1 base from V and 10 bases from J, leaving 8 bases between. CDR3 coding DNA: TGTGCCACCAGCAGAGTAAAAGAATCACCCCTCCACTTT. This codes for CATSRVKESPLHF.

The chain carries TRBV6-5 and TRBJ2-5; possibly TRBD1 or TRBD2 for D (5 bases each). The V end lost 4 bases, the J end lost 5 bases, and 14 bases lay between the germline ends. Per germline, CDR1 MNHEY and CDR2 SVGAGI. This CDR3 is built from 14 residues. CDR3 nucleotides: TGTGCCAGCAGTTTCATAAGGGGCGGGGAGACCCAGTACTTC. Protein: CASSFIRGGETQYF.

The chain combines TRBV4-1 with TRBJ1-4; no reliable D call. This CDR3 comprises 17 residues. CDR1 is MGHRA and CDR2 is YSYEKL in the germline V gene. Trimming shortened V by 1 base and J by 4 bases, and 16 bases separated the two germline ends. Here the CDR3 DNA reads TGCGCCAGCAGCCAAGCCTTCCTTGTCGGTTTTAATGAAAAACTGTTTTTT. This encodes CASSQAFLVGFNEKLFF.

The CDR3 is CASSPDKLYGYTF. Here the CDR3 DNA reads TGTGCCAGCTCCCCGGACAAGCTCTATGGCTACACCTTC. The chain links TRBV18 to TRBJ1-2; possibly TRBD1 for D (5 bases). V was shortened by 6 bases and J by 4 bases, with 12 bases between the two germline ends. The CDR3 sequence is 13 residues long. The germline V gene has CDR1 KGHSH and CDR2 LQKENI.

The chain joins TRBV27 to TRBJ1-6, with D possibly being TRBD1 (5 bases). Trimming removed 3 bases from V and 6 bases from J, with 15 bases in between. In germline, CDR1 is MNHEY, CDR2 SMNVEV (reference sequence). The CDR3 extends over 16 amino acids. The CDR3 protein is CASSFVYRGTNSPLHF. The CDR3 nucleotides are TGTGCCAGCAGTTTTGTATATAGGGGAACTAATTCACCCCTCCACTTT.

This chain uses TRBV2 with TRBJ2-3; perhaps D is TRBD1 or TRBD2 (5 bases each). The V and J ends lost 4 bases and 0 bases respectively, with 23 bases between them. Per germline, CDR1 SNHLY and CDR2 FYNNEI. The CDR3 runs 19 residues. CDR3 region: CASSGPSGRVHYSTDTQYF. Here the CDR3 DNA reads TGTGCCAGCAGTGGACCTTCGGGGCGCGTCCACTACAGCACAGATACGCAGTATTTT.

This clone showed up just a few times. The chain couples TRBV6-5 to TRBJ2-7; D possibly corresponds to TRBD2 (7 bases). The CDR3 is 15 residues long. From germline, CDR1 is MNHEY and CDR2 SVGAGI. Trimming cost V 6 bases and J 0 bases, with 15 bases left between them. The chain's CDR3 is CASSLGGGTSYEQYF. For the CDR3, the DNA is TGTGCCAGCAGCCTCGGCGGGGGCACCTCCTACGAGCAGTACTTC.

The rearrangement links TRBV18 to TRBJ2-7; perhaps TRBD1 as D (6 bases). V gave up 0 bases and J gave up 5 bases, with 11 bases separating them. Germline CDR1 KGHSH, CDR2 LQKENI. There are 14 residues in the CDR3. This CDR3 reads CASSPPAGDHEQYF. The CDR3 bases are TGTGCCAGCTCACCACCAGCAGGGGACCACGAGCAGTACTTC.

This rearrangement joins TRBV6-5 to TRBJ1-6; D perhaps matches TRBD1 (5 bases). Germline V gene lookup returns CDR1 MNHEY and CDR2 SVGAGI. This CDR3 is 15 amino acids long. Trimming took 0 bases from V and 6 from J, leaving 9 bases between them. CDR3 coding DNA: TGTGCCAGCAGTTACTCTGGGGGTGCTAATTCACCCCTCCACTTT. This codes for CASSYSGGANSPLHF.

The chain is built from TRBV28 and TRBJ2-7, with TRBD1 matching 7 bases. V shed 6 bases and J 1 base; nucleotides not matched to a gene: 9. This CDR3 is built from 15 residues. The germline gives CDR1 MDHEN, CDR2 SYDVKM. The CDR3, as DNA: TGTGCCAGCAGATCAACAGGGGCAACGTCCTACGAGCAGTACTTC. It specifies CASRSTGATSYEQYF.

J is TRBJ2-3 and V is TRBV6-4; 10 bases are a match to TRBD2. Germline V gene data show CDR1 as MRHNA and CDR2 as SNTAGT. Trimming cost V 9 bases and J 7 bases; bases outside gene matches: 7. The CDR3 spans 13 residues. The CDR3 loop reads CASASGSGNTQYF. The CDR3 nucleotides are TGTGCCAGTGCTAGCGGGAGCGGAAATACGCAGTATTTT.

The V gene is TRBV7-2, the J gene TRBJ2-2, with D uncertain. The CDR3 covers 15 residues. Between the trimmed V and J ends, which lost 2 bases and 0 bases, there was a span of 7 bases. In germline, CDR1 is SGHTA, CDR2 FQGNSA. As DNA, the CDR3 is TGTGCCAGCAGCTTAAGGTGGGCGAACACCGGGGAGCTGTTTTTT. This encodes CASSLRWANTGELFF.

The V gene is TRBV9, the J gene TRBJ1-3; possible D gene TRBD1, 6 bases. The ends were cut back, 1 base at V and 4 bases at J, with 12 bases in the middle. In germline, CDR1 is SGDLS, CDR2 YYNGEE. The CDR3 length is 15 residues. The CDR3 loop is CASSVLSGHGNTIYF. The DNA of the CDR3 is TGTGCCAGCAGCGTACTCTCGGGACACGGAAACACCATATATTTT.

CDR3 amino acids: CASSLGSQETQYF. The DNA of the CDR3 is TGTGCCAGCAGCTTGGGGTCACAAGAGACCCAGTACTTC. The gene calls are TRBV5-4 and TRBJ2-5; D not certain. With 0 bases removed from V and 2 bases from J, the gap between germline ends came to 5 bases. The CDR3 loop spans 13 amino acids. Per the germline V gene, CDR1 is SGHNT and CDR2 is YYREEE (reference sequence).

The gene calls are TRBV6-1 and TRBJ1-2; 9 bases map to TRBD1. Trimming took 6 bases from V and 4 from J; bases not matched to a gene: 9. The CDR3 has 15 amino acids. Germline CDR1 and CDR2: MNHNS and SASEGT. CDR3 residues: CASREHRGRSYGYTF. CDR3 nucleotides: TGTGCCAGCAGGGAACACAGGGGGCGCAGCTATGGCTACACCTTC.

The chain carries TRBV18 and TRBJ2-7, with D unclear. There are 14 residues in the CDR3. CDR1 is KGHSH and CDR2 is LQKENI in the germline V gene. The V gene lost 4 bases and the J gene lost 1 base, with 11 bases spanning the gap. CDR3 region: CASSLPGVSYEQYF. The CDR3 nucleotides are TGTGCCAGCTCACTACCAGGAGTTTCCTACGAGCAGTACTTC.

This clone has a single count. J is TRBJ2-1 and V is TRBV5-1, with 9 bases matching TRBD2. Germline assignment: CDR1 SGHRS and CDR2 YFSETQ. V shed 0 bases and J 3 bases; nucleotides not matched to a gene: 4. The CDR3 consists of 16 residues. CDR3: CASSLVAGDFYNEQFF. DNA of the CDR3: TGCGCCAGCAGCTTGGTAGCGGGGGATTTCTACAATGAGCAGTTCTTC.

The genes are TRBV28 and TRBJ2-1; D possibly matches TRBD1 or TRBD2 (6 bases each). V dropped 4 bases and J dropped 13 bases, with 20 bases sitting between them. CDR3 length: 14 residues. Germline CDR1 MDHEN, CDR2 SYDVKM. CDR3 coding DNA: TGTGCCAGCAGTTCAGCCGGGGGCGGTATGGAACAGTTCTTC. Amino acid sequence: CASSSAGGGMEQFF.

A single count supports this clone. The CDR3 DNA reads TGTGCCAGCAGGTCGACTAGCGGGGCCTTTTACGAGCAGTACTTC. Translation: CASRSTSGAFYEQYF. The chain carries TRBV28 and TRBJ2-7, with 11 bases fitting TRBD2. Germline CDR1 and CDR2: MDHEN and SYDVKM. The trim removed 6 bases at V and 4 bases at J, leaving 8 bases unmatched. This CDR3 comprises 15 residues.

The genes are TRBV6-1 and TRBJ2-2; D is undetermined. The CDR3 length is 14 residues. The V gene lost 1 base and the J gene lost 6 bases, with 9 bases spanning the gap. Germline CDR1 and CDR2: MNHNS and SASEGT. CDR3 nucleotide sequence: TGTGCCAGCAGTGAAGAAGAGATCTCCGGGGAGCTGTTTTTT. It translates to CASSEEEISGELFF.

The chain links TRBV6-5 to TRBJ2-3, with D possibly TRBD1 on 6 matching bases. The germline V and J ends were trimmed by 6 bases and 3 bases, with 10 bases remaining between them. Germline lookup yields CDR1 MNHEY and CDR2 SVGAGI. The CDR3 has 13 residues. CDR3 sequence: CASSPDRTDTQYF. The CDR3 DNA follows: TGTGCCAGCAGCCCCGACAGGACAGATACGCAGTATTTT.

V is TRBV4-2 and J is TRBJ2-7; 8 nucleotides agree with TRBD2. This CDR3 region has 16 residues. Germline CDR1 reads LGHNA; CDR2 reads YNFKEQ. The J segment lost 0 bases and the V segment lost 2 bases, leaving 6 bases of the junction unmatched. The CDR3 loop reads CASSQLSGGISYEQYF. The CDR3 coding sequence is TGTGCCAGCAGCCAACTCAGCGGGGGAATCTCCTACGAGCAGTACTTC.